The T cell receptor beta chain under discussion was sequenced for a study of graft-versus-host responses after intestinal transplantation. Study-level information: Recipients were all induced with anti-thymocyte globulin, then given tacrolimus and steroids for two to three years.

Labeling with CFSE marked 200,000 responder cells, which were plated with 200,000 irradiated, violet-dye-labeled stimulator cells. The assay was immunoSEQ multiplex PCR, and TCRdb's table has in-frame clones only and misses some. The data contain about 8,000 clones, 30% to 40% of them singletons. Germline V gene data show CDR1 as LGHNA and CDR2 as YSLEER. J gave up 2 bases and V 1 base, and 4 bases lay outside the gene matches. The CDR3 is 15 amino acids. Study observations and caveats: Allografts of patients with graft-donor T cell macrochimerism showed high graft-versus-host to host-versus-graft clone ratios. Early post-transplant HvG declines showed an association with peak circulating GvH clone levels.

Sequencing was performed on alloreactive CD8+ T cells from a mixed lymphocyte reaction culture, taken before intestinal transplant. Subset defined: CFSE-low proliferating T cells sorted from approximately six-day pre-transplant mixed lymphocyte reaction (GvH or HvG direction). This TCR derives from a human patient who received an intestinal transplant. The chain uses TRBV4-3 and TRBJ2-7, with 8 positions matching TRBD1. The CDR3 reads CASSQGTGLAYEQYF. The CDR3 nucleotides read TGCGCCAGCAGCCAAGGGACAGGGCTAGCCTACGAGCAGTACTTC.